These 11 T cell receptor beta chains share one sample of origin, sequenced in a study of blood T cell repertoires in COVID-19. The table came from immunoSEQ multiplex PCR; TCRdb's copy has only in-frame clones and leaves some out. The repertoire holds 150,000 or so clones, with approximately 86% as singletons. Sequenced material: PBMCs or T cells enriched from blood (not recorded which). These receptors were obtained from a woman between 40 and 50 years old who had been exposed to COVID-19.

This chain uses TRBV18 with TRBJ1-3; 7 nucleotides align to TRBD1. The CDR3 length is 15 residues. The germline V gene encodes CDR1 KGHSH and CDR2 LQKENI. The V gene end was trimmed by 3 bases and the J gene end by 7 bases; junction bases not matched to a gene: 9. CDR3 residues: CASSPRDSLRNTIYF. For the CDR3, the DNA is TGTGCCAGCTCACCCCGGGACAGTCTTAGGAACACCATATATTTT.

This clone has only a few counts. The chain recombines TRBV7-9 with TRBJ1-2; no reliable D call. Germline CDR1 is SEHNR and CDR2 is FQNEAQ (reference sequence). Trimming removed 0 bases from V and 6 bases from J, with 8 bases in between. The CDR3 covers 13 residues. CDR3 DNA: TGTGCCAGCAGCTTAGCGCTGGCGGATGGCTACACCTTC. This codes for CASSLALADGYTF.

In its sample, this clone was seen a few times. The chain employs TRBV12-3 or TRBV12-4 and TRBJ1-5; 7 bases map to TRBD1. CDR3 length: 13 residues. J lost 7 bases, V lost 3 bases, and 3 bases had no gene match. The CDR3: CASSFTGVQPQHF. CDR3 DNA: TGTGCCAGCAGTTTTACAGGGGTCCAGCCCCAGCATTTT.

This clone appeared a single time. V gene TRBV28 combines with J gene TRBJ1-1; no clear D gene. Trimming pared 2 bases from V and 5 bases from J, leaving 15 bases between. Germline CDR1 reads MDHEN; CDR2 reads SYDVKM. The CDR3 runs 15 residues. This chain's CDR3 is CASSLARSRGTEAFF. CDR3 in DNA: TGTGCCAGCAGTTTAGCCCGAAGCCGAGGAACTGAAGCTTTCTTT. Looking up the rest from reference TRBV28 and TRBJ1-1 gives the full variable domain: DVKVTQSSRYLVKRTGEKVFLECVQDMDHENMFWYRQDPGLGLRLIYFSYDVKMKEKGDIPEGYSVSREKKERFSLILESASTNQTSMYLCASSLARSRGTEAFFGQGTRLTVV.

V gene TRBV9 combines with J gene TRBJ2-2; D gene ambiguous. Germline V gene data show CDR1 as SGDLS and CDR2 as YYNGEE. V was clipped by 3 bases and J by 7 bases, with 7 bases between them. CDR3 length: 12 amino acids. CDR3 amino acids: CASSAVGGELFF. The CDR3 DNA is TGTGCCAGCAGCGCGGTTGGCGGGGAGCTGTTTTTT.

The chain carries TRBV5-6 and TRBJ2-1; no clear D gene. V was trimmed by 1 base and J by 2 bases, leaving 13 bases between them. Germline CDR1 SGHDT, CDR2 YYEEEE. The CDR3 runs to 16 residues. CDR3 residues: CASSLPRAETYNEQFF. The CDR3 DNA reads TGTGCCAGCAGCTTGCCCCGCGCGGAAACCTACAATGAGCAGTTCTTC.

The chain has TRBV29-1 and TRBJ2-7, with D possibly being TRBD1 (6 bases). The V gene lost 6 bases and the J gene lost 0 bases, with 18 bases spanning the gap. This CDR3 is built from 15 residues. Germline V gives CDR1 SQVTM, CDR2 ANQGSEA. CDR3 region: CSVRGQPSNSYEQYF. The DNA of the CDR3 is TGCAGCGTCCGCGGACAGCCATCCAACTCCTACGAGCAGTACTTC.

The V call is TRBV27, the J call TRBJ2-2; 7 bases fit TRBD1. Germline V gene lookup returns CDR1 MNHEY and CDR2 SMNVEV (reference sequence). The CDR3 contains 15 residues. V lost 5 bases, J lost 10 bases, and 13 bases stayed unmatched. The CDR3 is CASSDFITGQLELFF. The CDR3 nucleotides read TGTGCCAGCAGTGACTTCATCACGGGACAGTTGGAGCTGTTTTTT.

The sample holds one count of this clone. The V gene is TRBV30, the J gene TRBJ1-1; 7 bases fit TRBD1. The CDR3 consists of 17 residues. V dropped 8 bases and J dropped 0; count of bases not matched to a gene: 18. CDR1 GTSNPN and CDR2 SVGIG come from the germline V gene (reference sequence). The CDR3 protein is CAHRRDRINIMNTEAFF. The CDR3 DNA follows: TGTGCCCACCGTCGGGACAGAATTAATATAATGAACACTGAAGCTTTCTTT.

This CDR3 is CASTGTGIYDEQFF. The DNA for the CDR3 is TGTGCCAGCACCGGGACAGGGATTTACGATGAGCAGTTCTTC. The J gene is TRBJ2-1, the V gene TRBV28; 9 bases fit TRBD1. Germline assignment: CDR1 MDHEN and CDR2 SYDVKM. The CDR3 totals 14 residues. Germline trimming cut 7 bases from V and 8 bases from J; bases unmatched to any gene: 9.

This clone has more than one count but fewer than ten. The genes are TRBV15 and TRBJ1-2, with TRBD1 matching 12 bases. The V segment lost 5 bases and the J segment 8 bases; nucleotides outside the gene matches: 9. The CDR3 spans 15 residues. Germline CDR1 reads LNHNV; CDR2 reads YYDKDF (reference sequence). The CDR3 nucleotides are TGTGCCACCAGCTCCGGGACAGGGGGCTTATGGGGCTACACCTTC. Amino acid sequence: CATSSGTGGLWGYTF.